A single sample gave rise to the 13 T cell receptor beta chains below, sequenced in a study of T cell changes during pregnancy in multiple sclerosis. Using immunoSEQ multiplex PCR, the repertoire was profiled, and TCRdb retains in-frame clones only, with some absent. The table records tens of thousands of clones, roughly 90% of them present only once. The specimen comprised peripheral blood, sampled in the third trimester of pregnancy. These receptors all stem from a female donor in good health, enrolled as a control in a pregnancy study.

The V gene is TRBV28, the J gene TRBJ2-7; D unclear. Looked up from germline, CDR1 is MDHEN and CDR2 is SYDVKM. The V and J ends lost 2 bases and 3 bases respectively, with 5 bases between them. This CDR3 is built from 12 residues. The CDR3 nucleotides read TGTGCCAGCAGTTTACCCTACTACGAGCAGTACTTC. It codes for CASSLPYYEQYF. Full variable domain (missing parts from reference TRBV28 and TRBJ2-7): DVKVTQSSRYLVKRTGEKVFLECVQDMDHENMFWYRQDPGLGLRLIYFSYDVKMKEKGDIPEGYSVSREKKERFSLILESASTNQTSMYLCASSLPYYEQYFGPGTRLTVT.

This clone was counted once. The chain carries TRBV4-2 and TRBJ2-1; 11 bases match TRBD2. This CDR3 region has 16 residues. With V trimmed by 2 bases and J by 7 bases, 7 bases remained unmatched. Germline CDR1 is LGHNA and CDR2 is YNFKEQ. Here the CDR3 reads CASSQSTSGKANEQFF. The CDR3 bases are TGTGCCAGCAGCCAATCGACTAGCGGGAAGGCAAATGAGCAGTTCTTC.

The chain couples TRBV30 to TRBJ2-7, with 9 bases aligning to TRBD1. This CDR3 contains 13 residues. Trimming removed 5 bases from V and 4 bases from J; junction bases left unmatched: 6. Germline assignment: CDR1 GTSNPN and CDR2 SVGIG (reference sequence). In nucleotides, the CDR3 is TGTGCCTGGGCCCCGGGACAGGGTTACGAGCAGTACTTC. It translates to CAWAPGQGYEQYF. The full variable domain, its missing parts supplied by reference TRBV30 and TRBJ2-7, is SQTIHQWPATLVQPVGSPLSLECTVEGTSNPNLYWYRQAAGRGLQLLFYSVGIGQISSEVPQNLSASRPQDRQFILSSKKLLLSDSGFYLCAWAPGQGYEQYFGPGTRLTVT.

Of note for this clone: This sample also contains other DNA sequences that code for the same CDR3. The V and J genes are TRBV5-1 and TRBJ2-5; TRBD2 agrees at 16 bases. The CDR3 has 17 residues. With 4 bases clipped from V and 5 bases from J, the junction kept 8 bases outside the gene matches. Per germline, CDR1 SGHRS and CDR2 YFSETQ. CDR3 coding DNA: TGCGCCAGCAGCCCGGGGACTAGCGGGGGGGCCCGGGAGACCCAGTACTTC. The encoded protein is CASSPGTSGGARETQYF.

The rearrangement joins TRBV29-1 to TRBJ2-7; D uncertain. The length of the CDR3 is 14 residues. Germline V gene data show CDR1 as SQVTM and CDR2 as ANQGSEA. V lost 3 bases to trimming and J lost 0 bases, with 12 bases between them. The CDR3 here is CSVEGRPPSYEQYF. DNA of the CDR3: TGCAGCGTTGAGGGCAGACCCCCCTCCTACGAGCAGTACTTC.

CDR3 in amino acids: CASSASGLAKNIQYF. The CDR3 region has the DNA TGTGCCAGCAGCGCAAGCGGCTTAGCCAAAAACATTCAGTACTTC. The chain links TRBV6-1 to TRBJ2-4; weak D call: TRBD2 (5 bases). This CDR3 has 15 residues. Per the germline V gene, CDR1 is MNHNS and CDR2 is SASEGT. V was clipped by 6 bases and J by 0 bases, with 12 bases between them.

The rearrangement uses TRBV18 and TRBJ2-7, with TRBD1 as a possible D gene (6 bases). Germline-derived CDR1 and CDR2 are KGHSH and LQKENI. The CDR3 has 13 residues. Trimming removed 1 base from V and 4 bases from J, with 8 bases in between. CDR3 in DNA: TGTGCCAGCTCACCACGGGACACTTACGAGCAGTACTTC. Translation gives CASSPRDTYEQYF.

The CDR3 sequence: CASSLWLGRGADTQYF. The CDR3 DNA reads as TGTGCCAGCAGCTTATGGCTGGGGCGGGGAGCAGATACGCAGTATTTT. The V and J genes are TRBV7-9 and TRBJ2-3; possible D gene TRBD2, 6 bases. The CDR3 runs to 16 residues. Germline assignment: CDR1 SEHNR and CDR2 FQNEAQ (reference sequence). V lost 2 bases to trimming and J lost 4 bases, with 16 bases between them.

The V call is TRBV13, the J call TRBJ1-1; 7 bases line up with TRBD1. Per the germline V gene, CDR1 is PRHDT and CDR2 is FYEKMQ (reference sequence). The CDR3 totals 13 residues. Trimming at V came to 5 bases and at J to 4 bases, leaving 4 bases not matched to a gene. The CDR3 DNA reads TGTGCCAGCAGCAACCAGGGGGGCACTGAAGCTTTCTTT. This gives the protein CASSNQGGTEAFF.

The table lists this clone with a few counts. The rearrangement uses TRBV9 and TRBJ1-1; D is possibly TRBD1 (5 bases). V was pared by 10 bases and J by 1 base, with 14 bases between. The V gene's germline CDR1 is SGDLS and CDR2 YYNGEE. This CDR3 contains 13 residues. CDR3 DNA: TGTGCCTCCTGTACAGGACCGAACACTGAAGCTTTCTTT. This codes for CASCTGPNTEAFF.

This clone was counted once. The rearrangement joins TRBV7-3 to TRBJ2-1; TRBD2 agrees at 14 bases. The V segment lost 1 base and the J segment 7 bases; nucleotides outside the gene matches: 9. The germline CDR1 and CDR2 sequences are SGHTA and FQGTGA. The CDR3 sequence is 18 residues long. CDR3 residues: CASSLRGPGTSGGNEQFF. CDR3 nucleotides: TGTGCCAGCAGCTTAAGGGGCCCAGGGACTAGCGGGGGAAATGAGCAGTTCTTC.

The rearrangement uses TRBV15 and TRBJ1-6; no reliable D call. The germline V gene has CDR1 LNHNV and CDR2 YYDKDF (reference sequence). V lost 3 bases to trimming and J lost 1 base, with 7 bases between them. This CDR3 comprises 15 residues. In DNA form, the CDR3 reads TGTGCCACCAGCAGCCAGTATTCCTATAATTCACCCCTCCACTTT. Translating gives CATSSQYSYNSPLHF. The full variable domain, rest sourced from reference TRBV15 and TRBJ1-6, is DAMVIQNPRYQVTQFGKPVTLSCSQTLNHNVMYWYQQKSSQAPKLLFHYYDKDFNNEADTPDNFQSRRPNTSFCFLDIRSPGLGDTAMYLCATSSQYSYNSPLHFGNGTRLTVT.

The chain joins TRBV4-3 to TRBJ2-5; D ambiguous. The CDR3 is made up of 14 amino acids. V was trimmed by 1 base and J by 5 bases, leaving 11 bases between them. CDR1 and CDR2 (germline): LGHNA, YSLEER. The CDR3 DNA reads as TGCGCCAGCAGCCAAGGACTGGGTGAGGAGACCCAGTACTTC. The encoded protein is CASSQGLGEETQYF.